These 9 T cell receptor beta chains came from one sample sequenced in a study of OX40 agonist ivuxolimab in advanced cancers. Sequenced by immunoSEQ multiplex PCR; TCRdb stores in-frame clones only, minus some. Of roughly 90,000 clones listed, roughly nine tenths are singletons. Here the sequenced sample was CD4+ or CD8+ T cells sorted from blood, taken in a trial of the OX40 agonist ivuxolimab. The receptor source for this set is an adult with an advanced solid tumor such as melanoma, head and neck, liver or kidney cancer.

The chain employs TRBV6-1 and TRBJ2-7; D not certain. The CDR3 sequence is 13 residues long. The germline V gene has CDR1 MNHNS and CDR2 SASEGT. The V gene lost 3 bases and the J gene lost 4 bases, with 10 bases spanning the gap. The CDR3 bases are TGTGCCAGCAGTGACAACTTTAATTACGAGCAGTACTTC. It codes for CASSDNFNYEQYF.

The chain recombines TRBV6-1 with TRBJ2-7; 11 bases fit TRBD2. The CDR3 covers 15 residues. Trimming removed 7 bases from V and 0 bases from J; junction bases left unmatched: 5. Germline CDR1 MNHNS, CDR2 SASEGT. The CDR3 DNA reads TGTGCCAGCATGGTCGGGACTAGCGGCTCCTACGAGCAGTACTTC. This codes for CASMVGTSGSYEQYF.

This chain connects TRBV18 to TRBJ2-2; tentatively, D is TRBD1 (6 bases). The CDR3 has 18 amino acids. Germline V lookup: CDR1 KGHSH, CDR2 LQKENI. Trimming pared 3 bases from V and 2 bases from J, leaving 19 bases between. Here the CDR3 DNA reads TGTGCCAGCTCACCCCTCTTATGGACAGATCTTAACACCGGGGAGCTGTTTTTT. It translates to CASSPLLWTDLNTGELFF.

The genes are TRBV28 and TRBJ1-4; D not resolved. The V end was cut by 4 bases, the J end by 6 bases, with 6 bases between. Germline CDR1 MDHEN, CDR2 SYDVKM. The CDR3 consists of 12 residues. The CDR3 DNA reads TGTGCCAGCAGTTCATACGATGAAAAACTGTTTTTT. It specifies CASSSYDEKLFF. Variable domain in full (rest from reference TRBV28 and TRBJ1-4): DVKVTQSSRYLVKRTGEKVFLECVQDMDHENMFWYRQDPGLGLRLIYFSYDVKMKEKGDIPEGYSVSREKKERFSLILESASTNQTSMYLCASSSYDEKLFFGSGTQLSVL.

This clone was seen only a few times. CDR3 amino acids: CASSTTPGGKPPLHF. The CDR3 DNA reads TGTGCCAGCAGTACCACCCCCGGCGGTAAGCCACCCCTCCACTTT. The V call is TRBV2, the J call TRBJ1-6, with D unresolved. V lost 5 bases to trimming and J lost 11 bases, with 19 bases between them. The CDR3 has 15 residues. The germline V gene encodes CDR1 SNHLY and CDR2 FYNNEI.

This chain joins TRBV18 and TRBJ2-5; 7 positions agree with TRBD2. The CDR3 length is 13 residues. The V gene end was trimmed by 6 bases and the J gene end by 4 bases; junction bases not matched to a gene: 5. The V gene's germline CDR1 is KGHSH and CDR2 LQKENI. The CDR3 is CASSKRGGETQYF. The CDR3, as DNA: TGTGCCAGCTCGAAGCGGGGAGGAGAGACCCAGTACTTC.

The chain couples TRBV7-9 to TRBJ1-1, with a tentative D call TRBD1 (5 bases). This CDR3 is 15 amino acids long. Trimming took off 0 bases at V and 5 bases at J, with 13 bases between the two ends. The germline V gene encodes CDR1 SEHNR and CDR2 FQNEAQ (reference sequence). CDR3 residues: CASSLAVQGDTEAFF. CDR3 nucleotides: TGTGCCAGCAGCTTAGCGGTTCAGGGAGATACTGAAGCTTTCTTT.

This chain joins TRBV11-2 and TRBJ1-2, with D unresolved. This CDR3 region has 13 residues. V lost 1 base and J 0 bases, leaving 3 bases between the germline ends. Germline V lookup: CDR1 SGHAT, CDR2 FQNNGV. CDR3 in amino acids: CASSLGANYGYTF. DNA of the CDR3: TGTGCCAGCAGCTTAGGAGCTAACTATGGCTACACCTTC. Filled out from reference TRBV11-2 and TRBJ1-2, the complete variable domain reads EAGVAQSPRYKIIEKRQSVAFWCNPISGHATLYWYQQILGQGPKLLIQFQNNGVVDDSQLPKDRFSAERLKGVDSTLKIQPAKLEDSAVYLCASSLGANYGYTFGSGTRLTVV.

This sequence joins TRBV11-2 and TRBJ2-7; a weak D match, TRBD2 (6 bases). In germline, CDR1 is SGHAT, CDR2 FQNNGV. The CDR3 contains 14 residues. Trimming cost V 2 bases and J 6 bases, with 14 bases left between them. The CDR3 protein is CASSLFTGTSEQYF. CDR3 coding DNA: TGTGCCAGCAGCTTATTCACGGGGACTTCCGAGCAGTACTTC.